The 5 T cell receptor beta chains reported below all come from one sample, sequenced in a study of T cell changes during pregnancy in multiple sclerosis. Measured with immunoSEQ multiplex PCR; TCRdb has only the in-frame clones, and not every one. Counted here are approximately 74,000 clones, approximately 86% occurring once; the ten biggest clones make up less than 4%. Sequences were derived from peripheral blood, sampled before pregnancy. The receptor set was obtained from a female donor with multiple sclerosis, enrolled in a pregnancy study.

This chain joins TRBV6-1 and TRBJ1-4, with D perhaps TRBD1 (6 bases). The CDR3 is made up of 15 amino acids. V was cut by 1 base and J by 5 bases, with 11 bases left in between. The germline CDR1 and CDR2 sequences are MNHNS and SASEGT. The CDR3: CASSEGEGGNEKLFF. The CDR3 DNA is TGTGCCAGCAGTGAAGGTGAAGGGGGAAATGAAAAACTGTTTTTT.

The chain employs TRBV28 and TRBJ1-1, with unresolved D. The CDR3 extends over 12 amino acids. V lost 8 bases to trimming and J lost 7 bases, with 14 bases between them. Germline V gene data show CDR1 as MDHEN and CDR2 as SYDVKM. The CDR3 sequence is CASHTENFEAFF. CDR3 in DNA: TGTGCCAGCCACACAGAAAACTTTGAAGCTTTCTTT.

V and J are TRBV30 and TRBJ1-1; unclear D gene. V was cut by 0 bases and J by 5 bases, with 7 bases left in between. The germline V gene has CDR1 GTSNPN and CDR2 SVGIG (reference sequence). The CDR3 spans 12 residues. CDR3 in DNA: TGTGCCTGGAGTGTACGGGGAACTGAAGCTTTCTTT. It codes for CAWSVRGTEAFF. Based on the CDR3 plus reference TRBV30 and TRBJ1-1, the full variable domain is SQTIHQWPATLVQPVGSPLSLECTVEGTSNPNLYWYRQAAGRGLQLLFYSVGIGQISSEVPQNLSASRPQDRQFILSSKKLLLSDSGFYLCAWSVRGTEAFFGQGTRLTVV.

This clone was counted once. The V gene is TRBV6-1, the J gene TRBJ1-5; 7 bases are a match to TRBD1. Losses at the gene ends were 8 bases for V and 0 bases for J; bases not matched to a gene: 4. Germline V gene data show CDR1 as MNHNS and CDR2 as SASEGT. The CDR3 is made up of 14 amino acids. In DNA, the CDR3 is TGTGCCAGCTCCGGGACAGCTAGCAATCAGCCCCAGCATTTT. As protein: CASSGTASNQPQHF.

V gene TRBV2 combines with J gene TRBJ1-5; 7 bases line up with TRBD1. Germline V gene data show CDR1 as SNHLY and CDR2 as FYNNEI. V shed 2 bases and J 0 bases; nucleotides not matched to a gene: 7. The CDR3 consists of 17 residues. The CDR3 sequence is CASSEKRTGASNQPQHF. Here the CDR3 DNA reads TGTGCCAGCAGTGAAAAGCGAACAGGGGCTAGCAATCAGCCCCAGCATTTT. Together with reference TRBV2 and TRBJ1-5, the CDR3 gives the full variable domain: EPEVTQTPSHQVTQMGQEVILRCVPISNHLYFYWYRQILGQKVEFLVSFYNNEISEKSEIFDDQFSVERPDGSNFTLKIRSTKLEDSAMYFCASSEKRTGASNQPQHFGDGTRLSIL.